The present T cell receptor beta chain was sequenced within a study of blood T cell repertoires in COVID-19. Deletions cut 1 base from V and 3 bases from J, with 10 bases between. The germline V gene encodes CDR1 LGHNA and CDR2 YNFKEQ. The CDR3 loop spans 15 amino acids. Some clones are missing from TCRdb's copy, which holds only in-frame ones; the method was immunoSEQ multiplex PCR. Among 65,000 to 80,000 clones listed, around nine tenths were seen once. The chain joins TRBV4-2 to TRBJ2-1; a weak D match, TRBD1 (5 bases). The material sequenced was peripheral blood. This receptor was identified in a man aged 65-85 years with active or convalescent COVID-19. The CDR3 sequence: CASSQGAGFYNEQFF. CDR3 nucleotide sequence: TGTGCCAGCAGCCAAGGGGCAGGGTTCTACAATGAGCAGTTCTTC.